This section outlines one T cell receptor (beta chain) sequence together with its context. Repertoires were generated with immunoSEQ multiplex PCR, while TCRdb's copy carries only in-frame clones and drops some. The repertoire holds fewer than 100,000 clones, with about 83% as singletons. This CDR3 contains 21 residues. Germline loops: CDR1 SGDLS, CDR2 YYNGEE. Trimming at V came to 3 bases and at J to 3 bases, leaving 23 bases not matched to a gene. This sample stems from a study of CD4 T cell repertoires in COVID-19. The genes are TRBV9 and TRBJ1-2; 10 bases agree with TRBD1. The input for sequencing was CD4+ T cells from peripheral blood, taken after recovery from COVID-19. This clonotype originated in a human donor who had COVID-19. CDR3 nucleotide sequence: TGTGCCAGCAGCGGCGAGAGAATTAGTAGGACAGGGGGAATCGTGGACTATGGCTACACCTTC. Residues: CASSGERISRTGGIVDYGYTF.